This T cell receptor (beta chain) is from a study of tumor and adjacent non-tumor tissue in lung cancer (dated by TCRdb to 2016 to 2018). Concerning the study at large: Patients with adenocarcinoma (approximately 11), squamous cell carcinoma (2) and small cell lung cancer (1) were included in the cohort. Bulk TCRbeta repertoires were compared between lung tumor tissue and matched distant non-tumor lung tissue obtained from 15 or so lung cancer patients. In total, sequencing yielded 130,000,000 or so productive TCRbeta reads, which works out to an average of around 4.2 million reads per sample. The roughly 15 enrolled patients, of whom about 10 were men and 5 were women, were aged roughly 30 to 76 years and were diagnosed with TNM stage I to III disease. TCRbeta CDR3 sequencing was performed on around 30 paired specimens, with one tumor sample and one normal lung sample collected per patient.

The V and J ends are trimmed by 1 base and 5 bases, leaving 18 bases between them. The CDR3 spans 16 residues, from the cysteine through the phenylalanine. Only CDR3 DNA is held: 48 bases, read in frame from base 1. The germline V gene encodes CDR1 LGHNA and CDR2 YNFKEQ. Bulk unsorted tissue served as the source for RNA extraction, and RNA quality was assessed using a NanoDrop ND-1000 and an Agilent 2100. Donors were newly diagnosed lung cancer patients admitted for thoracic surgery in China between August and November 2014, without prior chemotherapy. Anyone who had undergone radiotherapy or chemotherapy before, or who had another cancer at the same time, was left out of the study. Surgical tissue pieces of roughly 1-2 cm3 were preserved in RNAlater solution and stored at -80 °C until use. Broad study findings and their caveats: Only about 15 patients were in the cohort, and the authors stated that larger samples and more detailed clinical data are needed. The sequencing platform is not named in the methods, and unique molecular identifiers are not mentioned. Because peripheral blood was not sequenced, blood TCRbeta repertoires in the lung cancer patients of the study were not examined. In normal lung, the top 100 clones accounted for a significantly larger cumulative share of the repertoire than in tumor tissue. Tumor tissue showed significantly greater TCR diversity (inverse Simpson) than normal lung tissue (about 400 vs 180, P = 0.0075, Mann-Whitney U test). Significantly higher TCR diversity was found in younger patients, and higher tumor TCR diversity was associated with shorter overall and disease-free survival.

The library came from multiplex PCR. The run used an Illumina HiSeq 2500. TCRbeta libraries were constructed through three rounds of nested PCR with primers (Table S4) according to protocols modified from ARM-PCR. Before sequencing, PCR products of 200-500 bp were excised from the gel and purified with the QIAquick gel extraction kit. In the original analysis: Reads were cleaned with Trimmomatic, merged with FLASH into complete CDR3 sequences, and assigned to V(D)J germline segments with MiTCR. Clonal diversity was calculated as the inverse Simpson's index using VDJtools. In-frame sequences lacking a premature stop codon were counted as productive reads. TCRdb trimmed the raw reads at Q25, called clones with MiXCR and kept productive beta chains. Each entry is one CDR3 protein sequence, shown with its most common DNA and genes. The V and J calls and clone size are TCRdb's, not the authors'. This sample holds about 200,000 distinct CDR3 sequences; approximately 74% were observed only once. Approximately 25% of the sample lies in the top ten.

Regarding this clonotype: Its antigen remains unidentified. This could be a read error, since a much larger clone is one nucleotide away.

Source material: lung tumor tissue. This TCR was sampled from a man aged 55 to 70 with non-small cell lung cancer. The sequence links TRBV4-2 to TRBJ2-7, with TRBD2 as a weak D call on 7 bases. CDR3 region: CASSQGGLGGGNEQYF. The nucleotide sequence is given as TGTGCCAGCAGCCAAGGGGGCCTAGGGGGGGGAAACGAGCAGTACTTC.